A single sample gave rise to the 13 T cell receptor beta chains below, sequenced in a study of T cells in Graves' hyperthyroidism and ophthalmopathy. What was amplified from RNA transcripts were TCR beta CDR3 regions. The HTBI primer set was used in a first-round RT-PCR of the TCR CDR3. TCRdb passed the multiplex PCR reads through MiXCR, listing each CDR3 protein once. The repertoire has hundreds of thousands of distinct CDR3 sequences, less than 20% of them found once; the top ten carry 13% to 15%. The sample consisted of blood. All receptors come from a woman under 30 with Graves' hyperthyroidism.

The sample holds many counts of this clonotype. The chain combines TRBV20-1 with TRBJ2-1; TRBD2 aligns across 9 bases. V dropped 2 bases and J dropped 12; count of bases not matched to a gene: 5. CDR1 and CDR2 (germline): DFQATT, SNEGSKA (reference sequence). The CDR3 covers 12 residues. CDR3 in DNA: TGCAGTGCTAGACGTAGCGGGGGAACGCAGTTCTTC. It codes for CSARRSGGTQFF.

Many counts were recorded for this clonotype. In DNA form, the CDR3 reads TGTGCCAGCAGCGACCCTAGCGGGGGGGGCAATGAGCAGTTCTTC. Amino acid sequence: CASSDPSGGGNEQFF. The rearrangement links TRBV5-5 to TRBJ2-1; the match to TRBD2 covers 12 bases. The V gene end was trimmed by 4 bases and the J gene end by 6 bases; junction bases not matched to a gene: 5. CDR1 is SGHKS and CDR2 is YYEKEE in the germline V gene (reference sequence). The CDR3 length is 15 residues.

This clonotype appeared many times. The V and J genes are TRBV2 and TRBJ1-3; the D gene is possibly TRBD1 (5 bases). CDR1 is SNHLY, CDR2 FYNNEI, per germline. The CDR3 spans 15 residues. The germline V and J ends were trimmed by 5 bases and 2 bases, with 13 bases remaining between them. DNA of the CDR3: TGTGCCAGCAGTTTAACGACAGTGGCTGGAAACACCATATATTTT. Amino acid sequence: CASSLTTVAGNTIYF.

This clonotype appeared a few times. This rearrangement joins TRBV3-1 to TRBJ2-1, with TRBD2 matching 11 bases. The CDR3 totals 14 residues. From germline, CDR1 is LGHDT and CDR2 YNNKEL (reference sequence). With V trimmed by 6 bases and J by 9 bases, 7 bases remained unmatched. The CDR3 spells CASSFTSGRGEQFF. The CDR3 DNA reads TGTGCCAGCAGTTTCACTAGCGGGAGAGGTGAGCAGTTCTTC.

V is TRBV3-1 and J is TRBJ2-1; possibly TRBD2 for D (6 bases). This CDR3 comprises 15 residues. CDR1 and CDR2 from the germline V gene are LGHDT and YNNKEL (reference sequence). Trimming took off 1 base at V and 9 bases at J, with 16 bases between the two ends. The CDR3 is CASSQGLGTFSEQFF. CDR3 nucleotide sequence: TGTGCCAGCAGCCAAGGCCTCGGGACTTTTAGTGAGCAGTTCTTC.

At least ten counts were recorded for this clonotype. This chain connects TRBV5-8 to TRBJ2-3; TRBD2 matches at 9 bases. CDR3 length: 14 amino acids. Germline values: CDR1 SGHTS, CDR2 YDEGEE. V was clipped by 2 bases and J by 5 bases; unmatched bases: 3. CDR3 residues: CASSLEAGGDTQYF. The CDR3 DNA reads as TGTGCCAGCAGCTTAGAAGCGGGGGGAGATACGCAGTATTTT.

This clonotype was detected only a few times. The germline gene is not matched at one end of the junction; a read error may be the cause. The chain couples TRBV7-7 to TRBJ2-1; 8 bases align to TRBD2. The germline V gene has CDR1 SSHAT and CDR2 FNYEAQ (reference sequence). The CDR3 is made up of 17 amino acids. As DNA, the CDR3 is TGTGCTAGCAGCCCCGGGGGGGCGGAAAGCTCCTACAATGAGCAGTTCTTC. It translates to CASSPGGAESSYNEQFF.

The table lists this clonotype with many counts. The CDR3 DNA is TGTGCCAGCAGATTGACAGGGGGCTCCTACGAGCAGTACTTC. Amino acids: CASRLTGGSYEQYF. The chain links TRBV6-1 to TRBJ2-7, with 9 bases that match TRBD1. Germline CDR1 reads MNHNS; CDR2 reads SASEGT. The CDR3 contains 14 residues. The J segment lost 0 bases and the V segment lost 6 bases, leaving 3 bases of the junction unmatched.

This clonotype was detected only a few times. The chain employs TRBV6-5 and TRBJ1-3; 7 nucleotides match TRBD1. The ends lost 4 bases at V and 1 base at J; junction bases unmatched: 4. From germline, CDR1 is MNHEY and CDR2 SVGAGI. This CDR3 is 15 amino acids long. CDR3 sequence: CASSSSTGSGNTIYF. CDR3 coding DNA: TGTGCCAGCAGTTCATCGACAGGGTCTGGAAACACCATATATTTT.

The chain employs TRBV20-1 and TRBJ1-5, with no clear D. V lost 1 base and J 0 bases, leaving 22 bases between the germline ends. This CDR3 comprises 19 residues. Germline loops: CDR1 DFQATT, CDR2 SNEGSKA (reference sequence). The CDR3 reads CSARAPPQRAESSNQPQHF. As DNA, the CDR3 is TGCAGTGCTAGAGCCCCCCCCCAGAGAGCCGAATCTAGCAATCAGCCCCAGCATTTT.

This clonotype ranks as medium-sized. The J gene is TRBJ2-1, the V gene TRBV20-1, with 11 nucleotides matching TRBD2. Trimming at V came to 4 bases and at J to 5 bases, leaving 7 bases not matched to a gene. From germline, CDR1 is DFQATT and CDR2 SNEGSKA (reference sequence). The CDR3 length is 15 residues. The CDR3 loop reads CSANPLSGGDNEQFF. Here the CDR3 DNA reads TGCAGTGCTAACCCGCTTAGCGGGGGGGACAATGAGCAGTTCTTC.

Many counts were recorded for this clonotype. V gene TRBV7-2 combines with J gene TRBJ1-1; D is unclear. CDR3 length: 14 amino acids. Germline V gene data show CDR1 as SGHTA and CDR2 as FQGNSA. V lost 5 bases and J lost 4, with 14 bases in between. The CDR3 DNA sequence: TGTGCCAGCAGCCCAACACGAGGGCTCACTGAAGCTTTCTTT. As protein: CASSPTRGLTEAFF.

This clonotype was counted only a few times. The V and J genes are TRBV4-1 and TRBJ2-3; the D gene is possibly TRBD2 (7 bases). Germline V CDR1 and CDR2: MGHRA, YSYEKL. Trimming removed 0 bases from V and 0 bases from J, with 16 bases in between. The CDR3 length is 18 residues. The CDR3 nucleotides read TGCGCCAGCAGCCAAGATGTCGAGGGGGGGGTTAGCACAGATACGCAGTATTTT. It codes for CASSQDVEGGVSTDTQYF.